This T cell receptor beta chain was retrieved from a study of cytomegalovirus exposure and HLA in healthy donors. PCR used 60 Vbeta primers and 13 Jbeta primers. In the original workflow: Later analysis identified roughly 82 million unique TCR beta chains, roughly 11 million shared. Data came from immunoSEQ multiplex PCR; TCRdb stores just in-frame clones and leaves some out. V and J calls and clone size are given by that table; D and trimming were obtained from the DNA. Of fewer than 150,000 clones listed, approximately 75% are singletons. The CDR3 totals 15 residues. Trimming removed 6 bases from V and 0 bases from J; junction bases left unmatched: 5. The germline gives CDR1 MNHEY, CDR2 SVGAGI. Concerning this clone itself: What it recognizes is unknown.

General study findings and limits: A later analysis reportedly found that, within productive TCRs, an Asian-associated ancestry cluster had fewer N-insertions than the mean observed across the roughly 630 donors. Sequencing had likely introduced a cluster of highly shared sequence variants as an artifact. A later analysis linked a missense DCLRE1C variant to TCR beta V- and J-gene trimming.

This TCR was sampled from a man aged 50 to 60 in good health and CMV-seropositive. The sample taken for sequencing was PBMCs. The chain links TRBV6-5 to TRBJ1-5; 7 bases align to TRBD1. CDR3 nucleotides: TGTGCCAGCAGATCGGGACAGTATAGCAATCAGCCCCAGCATTTT. Its protein is CASRSGQYSNQPQHF.